A single sample is the source of the 9 T cell receptor beta chains below, sequenced in a study of T cells in Graves' hyperthyroidism and ophthalmopathy. Amplification of TCR beta CDR3 regions used RNA as the template. Primed by the HTBI set, a first-round RT-PCR was run on the TCR CDR3. TCRdb recomputed calls from the multiplex PCR reads with MiXCR, one row per CDR3 protein. The sample shows more than 500,000 distinct CDR3 sequences, approximately 15% of them seen only once. Sequenced material: blood. These receptors were collected from a woman in her 40s with Graves' ophthalmopathy.

This clonotype was detected ten times or more. V is TRBV5-1 and J is TRBJ2-7; D is perhaps TRBD2 (5 bases). V lost 0 bases to trimming and J lost 6 bases, with 13 bases between them. The CDR3 is 14 amino acids. The germline V gene has CDR1 SGHRS and CDR2 YFSETQ. The CDR3 sequence is CASSLDSAGVEQYF. CDR3 DNA: TGCGCCAGCAGCTTGGACAGCGCCGGGGTCGAGCAGTACTTC.

Many counts were recorded for this clonotype. The DNA of the CDR3 is TGCAGCGTTCCCCGGGGCGGGACTGTCTATGGCTACACCTTC. Encoded protein: CSVPRGGTVYGYTF. The chain links TRBV29-1 to TRBJ1-2; the D gene is possibly TRBD1 (5 bases). This CDR3 comprises 14 residues. Trimming took 5 bases from V and 4 from J, leaving 17 bases between them. The germline V gene encodes CDR1 SQVTM and CDR2 ANQGSEA.

This clonotype was counted many times. CDR3 residues: CSARIAGVVYEQYF. As DNA, the CDR3 is TGCAGTGCGAGGATAGCGGGAGTGGTGTACGAGCAGTACTTC. The rearrangement links TRBV20-1 to TRBJ2-7; TRBD2 matches 9 bases. V was clipped by 6 bases and J by 4 bases; unmatched bases: 10. The V gene's germline CDR1 is DFQATT and CDR2 SNEGSKA (reference sequence). The CDR3 sequence is 14 residues long.

This clonotype occurred many times. The chain's CDR3 is CAGIGSKNTEAFF. CDR3 DNA: TGTGCCGGCATTGGTTCCAAGAACACTGAAGCTTTCTTT. The gene calls are TRBV7-9 and TRBJ1-1; D is undetermined. There are 13 residues in the CDR3. Germline assignment: CDR1 SEHNR and CDR2 FQNEAQ (reference sequence). V was shortened by 11 bases and J by 1 base, with 14 bases between the two germline ends.

The sample holds many counts of this clonotype. DNA of the CDR3: TGTGTTAAGACAGGGGCCCGGCCCGAAGCTTTCTTT. Its protein product is CVKTGARPEAFF. The V gene is TRBV2, the J gene TRBJ1-1; 8 bases are a match to TRBD1. This CDR3 has 12 residues. Germline CDR1 SNHLY, CDR2 FYNNEI. Based on the CDR3 plus reference TRBV2 and TRBJ1-1, the full variable domain is EPEVTQTPSHQVTQMGQEVILRCVPISNHLYFYWYRQILGQKVEFLVSFYNNEISEKSEIFDDQFSVERPDGSNFTLKIRSTKLEDSAMYFCVKTGARPEAFFGQGTRLTVV.

This clonotype has a count of ten or more. This chain joins TRBV7-2 and TRBJ2-6; perhaps TRBD2 as D (6 bases). In germline, CDR1 is SGHTA, CDR2 FQGNSA. V lost 1 base, J lost 0 bases, and 16 bases lay in between. The CDR3 extends over 19 amino acids. In DNA form, the CDR3 reads TGTGCCAGCAGCTTAGTAGGCGGGACGGACTACTCTGGGGCCAACGTCCTGACTTTC. It encodes CASSLVGGTDYSGANVLTF.

This clonotype occurred many times. The chain links TRBV28 to TRBJ2-7; weak D call: TRBD1 (6 bases). The V end lost 3 bases, the J end lost 1 base, and 10 bases lay between the germline ends. The CDR3 is 14 amino acids. Germline CDR1 and CDR2: MDHEN and SYDVKM. The CDR3 DNA is TGTGCCAGCAGTTTCAGGGGTAGGTCCTACGAGCAGTACTTC. As protein: CASSFRGRSYEQYF.

This clonotype occurred a few times. The chain recombines TRBV5-1 with TRBJ1-2; D not resolved. V was trimmed by 0 bases and J by 3 bases, leaving 18 bases between them. The CDR3 runs to 17 residues. Germline CDR1 SGHRS, CDR2 YFSETQ. CDR3: CASSLAPDPSRYYGYTF. DNA of the CDR3: TGCGCCAGCAGCTTGGCCCCGGACCCTAGTCGGTACTATGGCTACACCTTC.

This clonotype was detected once. V gene TRBV6-2 or TRBV6-3 combines with J gene TRBJ2-7; TRBD1 aligns across 7 bases. V trimming: 6 bases; J trimming: 2 bases; junction bases outside the gene matches: 7. This CDR3 region has 14 residues. Germline V CDR1 and CDR2: MNHEY, SVGEGT. CDR3 protein: CASRPLDRAYEQYF. In DNA form, the CDR3 reads TGTGCCAGCAGACCACTTGACAGGGCCTACGAGCAGTACTTC.